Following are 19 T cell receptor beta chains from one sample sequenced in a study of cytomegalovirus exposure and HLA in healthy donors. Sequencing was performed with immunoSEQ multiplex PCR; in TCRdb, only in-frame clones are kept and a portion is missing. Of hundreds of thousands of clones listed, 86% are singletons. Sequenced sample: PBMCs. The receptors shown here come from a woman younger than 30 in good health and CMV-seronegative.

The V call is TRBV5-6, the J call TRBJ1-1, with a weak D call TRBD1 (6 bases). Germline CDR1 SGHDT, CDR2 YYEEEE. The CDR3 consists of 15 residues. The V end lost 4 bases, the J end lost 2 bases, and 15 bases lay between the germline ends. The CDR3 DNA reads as TGTGCCAGCAGCGGCGATCACAGGGCTAACACTGAAGCTTTCTTT. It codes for CASSGDHRANTEAFF.

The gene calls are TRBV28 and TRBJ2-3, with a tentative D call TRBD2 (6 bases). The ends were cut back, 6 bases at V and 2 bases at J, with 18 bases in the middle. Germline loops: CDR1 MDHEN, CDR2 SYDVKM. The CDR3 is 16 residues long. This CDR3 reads CASSSHGAGNTDTQYF. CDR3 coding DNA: TGTGCCAGCAGCTCCCATGGGGCGGGGAACACAGATACGCAGTATTTT.

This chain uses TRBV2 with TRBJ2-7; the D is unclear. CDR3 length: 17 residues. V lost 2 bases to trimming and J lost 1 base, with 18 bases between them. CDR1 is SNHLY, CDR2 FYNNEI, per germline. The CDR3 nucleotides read TGTGCCAGCAGTGAATACCTCGTTACAGCAGGATCCTACGAGCAGTACTTC. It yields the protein CASSEYLVTAGSYEQYF.

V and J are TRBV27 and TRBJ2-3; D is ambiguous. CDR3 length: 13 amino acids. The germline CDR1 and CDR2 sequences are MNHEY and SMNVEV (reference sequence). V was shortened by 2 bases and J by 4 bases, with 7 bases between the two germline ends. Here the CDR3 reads CASSLVASDTQYF. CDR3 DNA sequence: TGTGCCAGCAGTTTAGTAGCCTCAGATACGCAGTATTTT.

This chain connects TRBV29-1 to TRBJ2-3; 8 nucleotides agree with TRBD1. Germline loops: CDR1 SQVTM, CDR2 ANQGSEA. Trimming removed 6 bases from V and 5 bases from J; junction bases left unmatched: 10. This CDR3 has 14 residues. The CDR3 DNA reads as TGCAGCGTCTCGGACAGGGCGAGGATAGATACGCAGTATTTT. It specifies CSVSDRARIDTQYF.

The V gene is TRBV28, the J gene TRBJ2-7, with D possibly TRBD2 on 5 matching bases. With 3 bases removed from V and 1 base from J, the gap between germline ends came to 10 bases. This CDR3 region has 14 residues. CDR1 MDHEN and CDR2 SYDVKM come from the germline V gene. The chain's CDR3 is CASSFLGESYEQYF. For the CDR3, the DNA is TGTGCCAGCAGTTTTCTTGGGGAGTCCTACGAGCAGTACTTC.

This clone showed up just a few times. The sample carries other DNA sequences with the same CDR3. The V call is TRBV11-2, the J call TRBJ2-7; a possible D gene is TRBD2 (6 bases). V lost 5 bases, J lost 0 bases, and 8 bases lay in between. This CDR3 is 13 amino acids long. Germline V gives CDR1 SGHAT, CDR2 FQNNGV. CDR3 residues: CASSAGLSYEQYF. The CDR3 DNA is TGTGCCAGCAGCGCGGGACTCTCCTACGAGCAGTACTTC. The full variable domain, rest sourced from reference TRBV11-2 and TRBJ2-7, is EAGVAQSPRYKIIEKRQSVAFWCNPISGHATLYWYQQILGQGPKLLIQFQNNGVVDDSQLPKDRFSAERLKGVDSTLKIQPAKLEDSAVYLCASSAGLSYEQYFGPGTRLTVT.

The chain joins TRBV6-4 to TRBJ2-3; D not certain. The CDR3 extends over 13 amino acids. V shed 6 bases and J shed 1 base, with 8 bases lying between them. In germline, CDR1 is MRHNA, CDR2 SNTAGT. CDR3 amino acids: CASSRIGTDTQYF. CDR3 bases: TGTGCCAGCAGCAGGATAGGCACAGATACGCAGTATTTT.

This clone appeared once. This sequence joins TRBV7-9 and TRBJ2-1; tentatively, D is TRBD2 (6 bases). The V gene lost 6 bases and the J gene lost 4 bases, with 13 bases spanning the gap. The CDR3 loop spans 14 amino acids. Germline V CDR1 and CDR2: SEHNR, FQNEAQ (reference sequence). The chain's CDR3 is CASRGGRSYNEQFF. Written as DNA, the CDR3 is TGTGCCAGCAGGGGAGGACGGTCTTACAATGAGCAGTTCTTC.

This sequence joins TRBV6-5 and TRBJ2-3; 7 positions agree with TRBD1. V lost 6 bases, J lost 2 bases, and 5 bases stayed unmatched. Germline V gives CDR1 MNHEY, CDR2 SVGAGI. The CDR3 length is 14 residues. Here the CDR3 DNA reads TGTGCCAGCAGCCCGGACAGGTACACAGATACGCAGTATTTT. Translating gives CASSPDRYTDTQYF.

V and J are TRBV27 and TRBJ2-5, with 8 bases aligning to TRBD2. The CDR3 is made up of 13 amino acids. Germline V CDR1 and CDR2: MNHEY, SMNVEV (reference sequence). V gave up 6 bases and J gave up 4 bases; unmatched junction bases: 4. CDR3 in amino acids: CASSPSGGETQYF. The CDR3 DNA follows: TGTGCCAGCAGCCCGAGCGGGGGAGAGACCCAGTACTTC.

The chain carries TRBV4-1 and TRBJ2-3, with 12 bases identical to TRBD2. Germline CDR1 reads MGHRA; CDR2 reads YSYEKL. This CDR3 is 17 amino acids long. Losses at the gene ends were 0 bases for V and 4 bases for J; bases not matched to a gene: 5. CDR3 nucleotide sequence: TGCGCCAGCAGCCAAGATTTAGCTAGCGGGAGGGCAGATACGCAGTATTTT. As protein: CASSQDLASGRADTQYF.

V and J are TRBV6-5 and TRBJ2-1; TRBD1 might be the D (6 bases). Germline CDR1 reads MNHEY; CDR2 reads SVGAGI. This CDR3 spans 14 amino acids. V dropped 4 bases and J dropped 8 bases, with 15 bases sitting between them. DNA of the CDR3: TGTGCCAGCAGTTCTATGGGGGCGTTGGATGAGCAGTTCTTC. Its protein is CASSSMGALDEQFF.

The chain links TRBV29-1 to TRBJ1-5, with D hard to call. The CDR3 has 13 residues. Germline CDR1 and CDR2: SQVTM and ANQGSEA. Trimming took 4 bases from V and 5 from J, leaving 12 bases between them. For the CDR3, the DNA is TGCAGCGTTGGGGTACAGCGGGATCAGCCCCAGCATTTT. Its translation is CSVGVQRDQPQHF.

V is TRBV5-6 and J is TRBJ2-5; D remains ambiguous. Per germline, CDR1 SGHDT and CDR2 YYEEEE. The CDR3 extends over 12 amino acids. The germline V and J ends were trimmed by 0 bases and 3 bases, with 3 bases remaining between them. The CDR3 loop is CASSLVKETQYF. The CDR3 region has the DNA TGTGCCAGCAGCTTGGTTAAAGAGACCCAGTACTTC. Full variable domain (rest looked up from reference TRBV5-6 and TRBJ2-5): DAGVTQSPTHLIKTRGQQVTLRCSPKSGHDTVSWYQQALGQGPQFIFQYYEEEERQRGNFPDRFSGHQFPNYSSELNVNALLLGDSALYLCASSLVKETQYFGPGTRLLVL.

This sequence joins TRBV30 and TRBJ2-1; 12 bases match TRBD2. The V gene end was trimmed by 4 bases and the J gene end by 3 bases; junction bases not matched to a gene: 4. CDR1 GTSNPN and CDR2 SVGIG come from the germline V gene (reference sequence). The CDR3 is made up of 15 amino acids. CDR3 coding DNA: TGTGCCTGGACTAGCGGGAGGGCCTACTACAATGAGCAGTTCTTC. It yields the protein CAWTSGRAYYNEQFF.

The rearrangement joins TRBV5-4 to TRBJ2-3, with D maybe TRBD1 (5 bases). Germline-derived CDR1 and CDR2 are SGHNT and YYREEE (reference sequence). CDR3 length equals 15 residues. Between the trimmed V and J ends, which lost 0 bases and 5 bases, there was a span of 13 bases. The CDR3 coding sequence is TGTGCCAGCAGCTTGGAGGACACCGCCGGAGATACGCAGTATTTT. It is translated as CASSLEDTAGDTQYF. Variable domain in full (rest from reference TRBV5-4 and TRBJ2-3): ETGVTQSPTHLIKTRGQQVTLRCSSQSGHNTVSWYQQALGQGPQFIFQYYREEENGRGNFPPRFSGLQFPNYSSELNVNALELDDSALYLCASSLEDTAGDTQYFGPGTRLTVL.

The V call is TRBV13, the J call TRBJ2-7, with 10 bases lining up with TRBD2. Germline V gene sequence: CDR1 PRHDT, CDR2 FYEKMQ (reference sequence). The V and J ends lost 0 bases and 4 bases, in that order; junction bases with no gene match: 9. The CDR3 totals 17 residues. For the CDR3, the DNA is TGTGCCAGCAGCTTAGGCCTAGCGGGAGTCCGGACATACGAGCAGTACTTC. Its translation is CASSLGLAGVRTYEQYF.

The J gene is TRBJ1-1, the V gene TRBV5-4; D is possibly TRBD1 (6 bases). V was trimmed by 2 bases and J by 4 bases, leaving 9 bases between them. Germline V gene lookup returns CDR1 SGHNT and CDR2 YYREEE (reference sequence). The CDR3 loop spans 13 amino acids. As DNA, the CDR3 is TGTGCCAGCAGCTTCGCGGGGGCCACTGAAGCTTTCTTT. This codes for CASSFAGATEAFF.